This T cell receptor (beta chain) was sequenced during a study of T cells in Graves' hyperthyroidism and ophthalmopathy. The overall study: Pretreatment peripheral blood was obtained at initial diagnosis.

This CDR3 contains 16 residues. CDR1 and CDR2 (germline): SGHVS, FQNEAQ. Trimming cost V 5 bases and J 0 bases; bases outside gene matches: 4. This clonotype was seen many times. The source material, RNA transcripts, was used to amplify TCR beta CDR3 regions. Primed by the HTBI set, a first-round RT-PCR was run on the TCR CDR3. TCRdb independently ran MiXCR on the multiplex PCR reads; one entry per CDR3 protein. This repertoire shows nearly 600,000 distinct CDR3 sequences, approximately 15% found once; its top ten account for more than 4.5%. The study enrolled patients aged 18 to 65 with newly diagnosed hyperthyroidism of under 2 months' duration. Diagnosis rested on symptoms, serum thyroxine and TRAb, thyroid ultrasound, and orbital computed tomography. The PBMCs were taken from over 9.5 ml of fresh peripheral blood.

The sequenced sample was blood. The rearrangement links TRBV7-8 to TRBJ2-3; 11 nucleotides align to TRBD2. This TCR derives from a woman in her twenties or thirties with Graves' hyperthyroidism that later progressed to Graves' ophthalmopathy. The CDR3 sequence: CASSQRTSGSTDTQYF. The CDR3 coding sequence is TGTGCCAGCAGCCAAAGGACTAGCGGGAGCACAGATACGCAGTATTTT.